The present TCR beta chain was sequenced within a study of T cell responses to AZD1222 COVID-19 vaccine. In the study overall: Second doses at about 4 or about 12 weeks were pooled. Whole-study findings and limits: Among AZD1222 vaccinees, only six were seropositive at baseline.

As concerns this clone: Its antigen is not identified.

The data were produced by immunoSEQ multiplex PCR, yet TCRdb's version contains in-frame clones alone and is incomplete. The table lists 50,000 to 55,000 clones, roughly 83% of them singletons. The sequence derives from an adult in good health. Sequencing was performed on peripheral blood, taken on day 0 of AZD1222 vaccination.

The CDR3 DNA reads TGTGCCAGCAGCCCGCGTTTTGAGCTAGCGGTCCAAGAGACCCAGTACTTC. It is translated as CASSPRFELAVQETQYF. The J gene is TRBJ2-5, the V gene TRBV6-2 or TRBV6-3; 7 positions agree with TRBD2. Germline values: CDR1 MNHEY, CDR2 SVGEGT. The CDR3 runs 17 residues. J was trimmed by 1 base and V by 6 bases; bases with no gene match: 14.